This TCR beta chain was observed in a study of blood T cell repertoires in COVID-19. Study details: Italy, Spain and the United States were the sources of the convalescent and acute COVID-19 samples.

Germline CDR1 reads SGHDT; CDR2 reads YYEEEE. The CDR3 has 12 residues. V lost 4 bases and J lost 4, with 8 bases in between. As originally analysed: How many nucleated cells were present was estimated from reference gene primer amplification. The assay was immunoSEQ multiplex PCR, and TCRdb's table has in-frame clones only and misses some. That table furnishes V, J and clone size, whereas the DNA furnished D and trimming. The sample has hundreds of thousands of clones; 75% to 90% are singletons. All enrollees were about 18 to 95 years old and from fewer than 25 US areas. Among Cohort 3 donors, those recovered had two negative PCRs, clearance, or symptom resolution. Details on this clone: Other DNA sequences in the sample encode the same CDR3.

The sequence was obtained from a man aged 25-40 years who had recovered from COVID-19. V and J are TRBV5-6 and TRBJ1-2; D remains unclear. The specimen sequenced was PBMCs or T cells enriched from blood (not recorded which). The CDR3 is CASSSGSYGYTF. CDR3 sequence (DNA): TGTGCCAGCAGCAGTGGGAGCTATGGCTACACCTTC.